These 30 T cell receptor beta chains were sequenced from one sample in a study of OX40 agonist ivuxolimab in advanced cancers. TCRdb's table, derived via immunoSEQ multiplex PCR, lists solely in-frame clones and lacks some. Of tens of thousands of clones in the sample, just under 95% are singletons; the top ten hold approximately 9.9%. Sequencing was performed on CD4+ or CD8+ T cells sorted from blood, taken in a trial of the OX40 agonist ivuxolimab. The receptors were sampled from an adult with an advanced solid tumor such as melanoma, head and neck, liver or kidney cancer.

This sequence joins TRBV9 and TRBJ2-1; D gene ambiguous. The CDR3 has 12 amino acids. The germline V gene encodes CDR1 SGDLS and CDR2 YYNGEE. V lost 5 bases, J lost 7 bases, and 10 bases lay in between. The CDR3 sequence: CASSQSLNEQFF. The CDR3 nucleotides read TGTGCCAGCAGTCAAAGCCTTAATGAGCAGTTCTTC. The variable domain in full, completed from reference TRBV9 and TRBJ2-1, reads DSGVTQTPKHLITATGQRVTLRCSPRSGDLSVYWYQQSLDQGLQFLIQYYNGEERAKGNILERFSAQQFPDLHSELNLSSLELGDSALYFCASSQSLNEQFFGPGTRLTVL.

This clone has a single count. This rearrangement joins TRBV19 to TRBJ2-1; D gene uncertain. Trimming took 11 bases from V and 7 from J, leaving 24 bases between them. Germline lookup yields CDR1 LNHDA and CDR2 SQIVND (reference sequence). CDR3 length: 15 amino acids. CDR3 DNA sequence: TGTGCCGGACCATTTCTAAGAGGCCCTGAGAATGAGCAGTTCTTC. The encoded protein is CAGPFLRGPENEQFF.

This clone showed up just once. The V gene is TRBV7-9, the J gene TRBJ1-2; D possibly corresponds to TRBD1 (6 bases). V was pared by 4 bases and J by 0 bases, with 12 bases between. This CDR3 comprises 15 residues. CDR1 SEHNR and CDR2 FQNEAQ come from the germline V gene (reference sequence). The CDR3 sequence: CASSSGDTTNYGYTF. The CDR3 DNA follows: TGTGCCAGCAGCTCTGGGGACACCACTAACTATGGCTACACCTTC.

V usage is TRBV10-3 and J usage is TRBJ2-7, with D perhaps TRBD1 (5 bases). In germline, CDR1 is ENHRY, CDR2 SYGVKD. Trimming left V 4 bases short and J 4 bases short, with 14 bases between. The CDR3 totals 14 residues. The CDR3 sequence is CAISVGQGGYEQYF. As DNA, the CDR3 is TGTGCCATCAGTGTCGGGCAGGGTGGGTACGAGCAGTACTTC.

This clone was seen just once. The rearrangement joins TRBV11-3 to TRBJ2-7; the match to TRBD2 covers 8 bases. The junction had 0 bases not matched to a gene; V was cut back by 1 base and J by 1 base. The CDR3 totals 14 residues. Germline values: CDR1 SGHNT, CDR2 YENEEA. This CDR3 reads CASSLAGGSYEQYF. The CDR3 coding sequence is TGTGCCAGCAGCTTAGCGGGAGGGTCCTACGAGCAGTACTTC.

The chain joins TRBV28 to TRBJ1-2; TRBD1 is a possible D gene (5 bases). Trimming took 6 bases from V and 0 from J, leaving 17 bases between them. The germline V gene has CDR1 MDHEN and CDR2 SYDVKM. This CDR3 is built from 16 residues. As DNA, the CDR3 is TGTGCCAGCAGCCTCCCCCCGGCGGGGGCTAACTATGGCTACACCTTC. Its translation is CASSLPPAGANYGYTF.

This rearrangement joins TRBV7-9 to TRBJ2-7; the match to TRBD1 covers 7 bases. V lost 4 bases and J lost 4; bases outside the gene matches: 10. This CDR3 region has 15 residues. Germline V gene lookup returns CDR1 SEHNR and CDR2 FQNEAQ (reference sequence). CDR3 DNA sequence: TGTGCCAGCAGCTATTCGCCGGGACAGTATTACGAGCAGTACTTC. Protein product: CASSYSPGQYYEQYF.

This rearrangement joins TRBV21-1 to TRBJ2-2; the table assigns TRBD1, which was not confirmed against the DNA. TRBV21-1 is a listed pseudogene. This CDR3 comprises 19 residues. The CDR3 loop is CASSNQKGGKDGNTGELFF. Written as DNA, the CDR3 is TGTGCCAGCAGCAATCAAAAAGGGGGAAAGGATGGAAACACCGGGGAGCTGTTTTTT.

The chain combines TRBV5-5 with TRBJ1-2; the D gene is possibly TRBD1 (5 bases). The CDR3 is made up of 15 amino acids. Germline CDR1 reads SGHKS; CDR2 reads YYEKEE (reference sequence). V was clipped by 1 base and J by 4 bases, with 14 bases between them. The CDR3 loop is CASSLNTGRGYGYTF. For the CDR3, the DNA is TGTGCCAGCAGCTTGAACACAGGCCGGGGCTATGGCTACACCTTC.

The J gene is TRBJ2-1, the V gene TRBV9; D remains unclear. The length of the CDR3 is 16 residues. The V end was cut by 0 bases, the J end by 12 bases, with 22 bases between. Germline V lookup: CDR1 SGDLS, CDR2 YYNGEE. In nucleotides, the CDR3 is TGTGCCAGCAGCGTAGGACAAAAGCGAACCCGTGTGGGGCAGTTCTTC. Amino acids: CASSVGQKRTRVGQFF.

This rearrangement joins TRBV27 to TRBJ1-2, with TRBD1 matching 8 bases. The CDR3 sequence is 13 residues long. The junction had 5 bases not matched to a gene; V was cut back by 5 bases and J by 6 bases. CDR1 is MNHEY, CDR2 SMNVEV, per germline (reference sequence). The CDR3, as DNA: TGTGCCAGCAGTGCAAACAGGGGGAATGGCTACACCTTC. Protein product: CASSANRGNGYTF.

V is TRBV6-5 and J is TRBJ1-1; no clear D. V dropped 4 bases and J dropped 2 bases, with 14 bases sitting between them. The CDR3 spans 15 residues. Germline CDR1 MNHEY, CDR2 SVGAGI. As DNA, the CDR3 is TGTGCCAGCAGTTTCCTTGGACTACACAACACTGAAGCTTTCTTT. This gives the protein CASSFLGLHNTEAFF.

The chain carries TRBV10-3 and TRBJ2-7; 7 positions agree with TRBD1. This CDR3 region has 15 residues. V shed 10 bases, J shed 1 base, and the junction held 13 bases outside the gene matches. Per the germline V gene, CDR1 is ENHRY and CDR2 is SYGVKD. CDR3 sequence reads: CATQDGSGGSYEQYF. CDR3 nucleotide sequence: TGTGCCACCCAGGACGGATCAGGGGGATCCTACGAGCAGTACTTC.

This CDR3 reads CASTPGTSGKYNEQFF. In DNA form, the CDR3 reads TGTGCCAGTACGCCCGGGACTAGCGGGAAGTACAATGAGCAGTTCTTC. This rearrangement joins TRBV19 to TRBJ2-1; 13 nucleotides agree with TRBD2. CDR3 length: 16 amino acids. V shed 7 bases, J shed 4 bases, and the junction held 7 bases outside the gene matches. From germline, CDR1 is LNHDA and CDR2 SQIVND (reference sequence). The full variable domain, rest sourced from reference TRBV19 and TRBJ2-1, is DGGITQSPKYLFRKEGQNVTLSCEQNLNHDAMYWYRQDPGQGLRLIYYSQIVNDFQKGDIAEGYSVSREKKESFPLTVTSAQKNPTAFYLCASTPGTSGKYNEQFFGPGTRLTVL.

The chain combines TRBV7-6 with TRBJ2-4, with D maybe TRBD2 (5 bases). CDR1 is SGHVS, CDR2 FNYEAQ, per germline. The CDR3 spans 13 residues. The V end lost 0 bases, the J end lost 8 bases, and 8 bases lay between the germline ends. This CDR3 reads CASSLANGDIQYF. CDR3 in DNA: TGTGCCAGCAGCTTAGCCAACGGGGACATTCAGTACTTC.

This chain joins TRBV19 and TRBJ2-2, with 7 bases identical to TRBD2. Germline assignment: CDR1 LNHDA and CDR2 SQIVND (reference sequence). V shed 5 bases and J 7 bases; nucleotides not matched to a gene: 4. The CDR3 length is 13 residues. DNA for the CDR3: TGTGCCAGTAGTGATGGGGGGGACGGGGAGCTGTTTTTT. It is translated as CASSDGGDGELFF. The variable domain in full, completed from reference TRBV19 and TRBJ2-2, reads DGGITQSPKYLFRKEGQNVTLSCEQNLNHDAMYWYRQDPGQGLRLIYYSQIVNDFQKGDIAEGYSVSREKKESFPLTVTSAQKNPTAFYLCASSDGGDGELFFGEGSRLTVL.

In DNA form, the CDR3 reads TGTGCCAGCAGTTCCCCCCGAATGCCTCAGGGGACGGACGAGCAGTACTTC. Amino acid sequence: CASSSPRMPQGTDEQYF. The rearrangement joins TRBV28 to TRBJ2-7; a possible D gene is TRBD1 (6 bases). V was trimmed by 4 bases and J by 5 bases, leaving 24 bases between them. The CDR3 totals 17 residues. Looked up from germline, CDR1 is MDHEN and CDR2 is SYDVKM.

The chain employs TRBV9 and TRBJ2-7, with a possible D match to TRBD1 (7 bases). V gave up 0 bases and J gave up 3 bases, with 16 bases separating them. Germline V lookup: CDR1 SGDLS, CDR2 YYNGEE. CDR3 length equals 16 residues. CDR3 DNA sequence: TGTGCCAGCAGCGTAGGCGGGACAGCGTTCGACTACGAGCAGTACTTC. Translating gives CASSVGGTAFDYEQYF.

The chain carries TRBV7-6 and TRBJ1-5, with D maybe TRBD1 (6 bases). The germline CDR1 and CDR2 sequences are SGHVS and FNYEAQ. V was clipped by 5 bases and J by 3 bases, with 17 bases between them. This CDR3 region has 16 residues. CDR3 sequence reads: CASSLEVGQFNQPQHF. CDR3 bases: TGTGCCAGCAGCCTCGAGGTTGGACAGTTCAATCAGCCCCAGCATTTT.

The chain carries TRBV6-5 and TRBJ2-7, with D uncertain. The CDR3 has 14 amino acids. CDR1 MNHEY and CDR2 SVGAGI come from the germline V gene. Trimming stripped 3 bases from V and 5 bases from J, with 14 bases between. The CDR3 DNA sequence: TGTGCCAGCAGTTATAAAGGGATGAACGACGAGCAGTACTTC. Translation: CASSYKGMNDEQYF.

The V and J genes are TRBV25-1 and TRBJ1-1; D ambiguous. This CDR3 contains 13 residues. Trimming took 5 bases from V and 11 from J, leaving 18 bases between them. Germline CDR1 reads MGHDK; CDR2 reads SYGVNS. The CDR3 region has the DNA TGTGCCAGCAGTCCGGGCCAGATCTCTAAGGCTTTCTTT. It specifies CASSPGQISKAFF.

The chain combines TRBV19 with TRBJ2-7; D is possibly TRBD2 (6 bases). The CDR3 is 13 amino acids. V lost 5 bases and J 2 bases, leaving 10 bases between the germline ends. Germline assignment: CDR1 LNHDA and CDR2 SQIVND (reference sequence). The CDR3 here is CASSAGLAYEQYF. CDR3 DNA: TGTGCCAGTAGTGCGGGACTTGCCTACGAGCAGTACTTC.

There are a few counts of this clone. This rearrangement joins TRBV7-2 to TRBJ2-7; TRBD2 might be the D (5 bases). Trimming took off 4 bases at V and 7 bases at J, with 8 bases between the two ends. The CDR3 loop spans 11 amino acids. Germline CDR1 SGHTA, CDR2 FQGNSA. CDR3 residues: CASSSGTEQYF. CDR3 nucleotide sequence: TGTGCCAGCAGCTCGGGAACAGAGCAGTACTTC.

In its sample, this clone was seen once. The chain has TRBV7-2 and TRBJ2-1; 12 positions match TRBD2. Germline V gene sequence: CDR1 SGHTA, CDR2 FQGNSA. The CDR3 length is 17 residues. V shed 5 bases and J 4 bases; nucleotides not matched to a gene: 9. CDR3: CASSGQTGTSGYNEQFF. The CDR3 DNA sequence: TGTGCCAGCAGCGGACAAACCGGGACTAGCGGGTACAATGAGCAGTTCTTC.

The CDR3 protein is CAISEYLLPSYEQYF. CDR3 nucleotides: TGTGCCATCAGTGAGTACCTACTCCCCTCCTACGAGCAGTACTTC. The gene calls are TRBV10-3 and TRBJ2-7; D gene uncertain. V lost 1 base and J 0 bases, leaving 10 bases between the germline ends. The germline gives CDR1 ENHRY, CDR2 SYGVKD. CDR3 length equals 15 residues.

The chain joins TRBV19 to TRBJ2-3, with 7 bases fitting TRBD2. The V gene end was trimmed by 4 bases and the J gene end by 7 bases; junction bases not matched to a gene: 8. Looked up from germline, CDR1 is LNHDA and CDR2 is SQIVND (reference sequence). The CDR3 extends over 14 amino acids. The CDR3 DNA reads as TGTGCCAGTAGTAAAACCTCGACTAGCCATACGCAGTATTTT. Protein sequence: CASSKTSTSHTQYF.

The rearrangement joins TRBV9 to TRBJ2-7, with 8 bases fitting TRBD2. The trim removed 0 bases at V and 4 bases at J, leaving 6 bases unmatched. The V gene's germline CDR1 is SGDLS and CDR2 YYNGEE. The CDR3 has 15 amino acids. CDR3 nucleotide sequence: TGTGCCAGCAGCGTAGGCGGAGCGGGAGCGTACGAGCAGTACTTC. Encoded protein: CASSVGGAGAYEQYF.

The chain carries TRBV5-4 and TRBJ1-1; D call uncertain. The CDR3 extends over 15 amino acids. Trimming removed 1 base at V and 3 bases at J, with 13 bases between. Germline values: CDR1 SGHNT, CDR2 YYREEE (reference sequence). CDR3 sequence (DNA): TGTGCCAGCAGCTTGCAAAGGATGGTTGACACTGAAGCTTTCTTT. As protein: CASSLQRMVDTEAFF.

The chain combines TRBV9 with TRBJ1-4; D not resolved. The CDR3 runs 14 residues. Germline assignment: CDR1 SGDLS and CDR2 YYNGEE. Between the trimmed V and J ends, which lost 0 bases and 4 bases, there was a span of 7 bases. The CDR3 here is CASSVESGNEKLFF. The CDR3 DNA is TGTGCCAGCAGCGTAGAGAGTGGTAATGAAAAACTGTTTTTT.

CDR3 in amino acids: CASSPPGITNRTDTQYF. DNA of the CDR3: TGTGCCAGCTCACCACCGGGGATCACAAACCGCACAGATACGCAGTATTTT. The chain has TRBV18 and TRBJ2-3; D ambiguous. Germline V lookup: CDR1 KGHSH, CDR2 LQKENI. The V and J ends lost 0 bases and 1 base respectively, with 14 bases between them. This CDR3 has 17 residues. Looking up the rest from reference TRBV18 and TRBJ2-3 gives the full variable domain: NAGVMQNPRHLVRRRGQEARLRCSPMKGHSHVYWYRQLPEEGLKFMVYLQKENIIDESGMPKERFSAEFPKEGPSILRIQQVVRGDSAAYFCASSPPGITNRTDTQYFGPGTRLTVL.